The 5 T cell receptor beta chains listed next were all sequenced from one sample in a study of response to subunit inactivated influenza vaccine (dated by TCRdb to about 2018). The library was made by RT-PCR. The instrument given in TCRdb is Illumina HiSeq 2500. TCRdb's own reprocessing of the public reads used fastp at Q25 and MiXCR and kept productive beta chains. Each entry is one CDR3 protein sequence, shown with its most common DNA and genes. The sample table shows around 570,000 distinct CDR3 sequences, and about 10% are seen once. The top ten hold about 10% of the sample. This sample also appeared in a second study, on T cells expressing NK-cell markers. As that second study puts it: TCR beta cDNA libraries were made by 5'RACE template switching that added a universal primer site and unique molecular identifiers.

Sequencing was performed on PBMCs from blood, taken on the day of vaccination. The source is a man aged 50-59 years who received an inactivated influenza vaccine. Donor details come from another sample of the same person, matched by shared clones.

This clonotype was recorded a few times. This rearrangement joins TRBV5-1 to TRBJ2-3; TRBD2 matches 8 bases. After removal of 2 bases from V and 4 bases from J, the junction contained 6 bases not matched to a gene. This CDR3 region has 15 residues. The germline gives CDR1 SGHRS, CDR2 YFSETQ. The CDR3, as DNA: TGCGCCAGCAGCTTCGGGGGGGCTGTTGCAGATACGCAGTATTTT. Translation: CASSFGGAVADTQYF.

The chain joins TRBV7-7 to TRBJ2-3; no firm D call. V was trimmed by 4 bases and J by 2 bases, leaving 7 bases between them. The CDR3 covers 13 residues. Germline lookup yields CDR1 SSHAT and CDR2 FNYEAQ (reference sequence). CDR3 nucleotides: TGTGCCAGCAGCTCTGACCACACAGATACGCAGTATTTT. Protein: CASSSDHTDTQYF.

This clonotype was counted ten times or more. The J gene is TRBJ2-7, the V gene TRBV18; D not certain. Germline CDR1 and CDR2: KGHSH and LQKENI. The V and J ends lost 3 bases and 5 bases respectively, with 14 bases between them. CDR3 length: 14 residues. CDR3 coding DNA: TGTGCCAGCTCACCGACCCTCTCTGTCGACGAGCAGTACTTC. As protein: CASSPTLSVDEQYF.

The chain combines TRBV20-1 with TRBJ2-1, with 7 bases aligning to TRBD1. Germline loops: CDR1 DFQATT, CDR2 SNEGSKA (reference sequence). There are 14 residues in the CDR3. Trimming took 5 bases from V and 2 from J; bases not matched to a gene: 6. The CDR3 is CSAPTGVAYNEQFF. As DNA, the CDR3 is TGCAGTGCTCCAACAGGGGTCGCCTACAATGAGCAGTTCTTC.

The chain has TRBV20-1 and TRBJ1-2, with a weak D call TRBD1 (6 bases). This CDR3 is 14 amino acids long. The V and J ends lost 5 bases and 7 bases respectively, with 20 bases between them. Germline CDR1 reads DFQATT; CDR2 reads SNEGSKA (reference sequence). The CDR3 DNA sequence: TGCAGTGCTCTCACAGGGTCCCCTGAGGGTGGCTACACCTTC. Protein product: CSALTGSPEGGYTF.